This TCR beta chain originates from a study of CD8 T cells in Susac syndrome (dated by TCRdb to about 2019). With regard to the full study: Of the Susac syndrome patients who were sequenced, over five had clinically active disease and roughly 8 were in clinical remission. At blood withdrawal, Susac syndrome patients were therapy-naive, treated with corticosteroids (with IVIg additionally given to some), or treated with IVIg alone. The study used repertoire sequencing to test whether antigen drove CD8+ T cell activation and differentiation in Susac syndrome. The clonality of the CD8+ T cell repertoire was compared across approximately 11 healthy donors, roughly 14 Susac syndrome patients and 15 multiple sclerosis patients.

The paper's findings and limits, for the study overall: The number of individuals in the TCR sequencing and HLA analysis was acknowledged as relatively small. Looking at Susac-specific public clones, the researchers identified sixteen in the total CD8+ repertoire and roughly 5 in the CD8+ TEMRA repertoire. Clonal expansion was observed in Susac syndrome CD8+ repertoires, with the highest expansion in CD8+ TEMRA cells and greater expansion in clinically active than in remitting patients.

Peripheral blood CD8+ and CD4+ T cells from healthy donors, Susac syndrome patients and multiple sclerosis patients were profiled by high-throughput TCR beta sequencing. Recently defined diagnostic criteria for definite or probable disease were met by the Susac syndrome patients. CD8+ TEMRA cells were enriched by FACS, while bulk CD8+ and CD4+ T cells were purified by magnetic negative isolation. Blood was drawn into EDTA tubes, processed within 24 hours, and PBMCs were isolated by density gradient centrifugation. PBMCs intended for TCR sequencing were cryopreserved in liquid nitrogen and thawed later in a water bath at 37 degrees C. A purity of at least 90% was achieved for sorted or isolated CD4+, CD8+ and CD8+ TEMRA cells. About this clonotype itself: Its antigen target is currently unknown. A read error may account for a junction end that differs from germline.

RNA was extracted with the RNeasy kit and roughly 0.5 to 1 ug was reverse transcribed using random hexamers. TCR beta CDR3 regions were amplified with the immunoSEQ multiplex PCR assay covering 54 Vbeta and 13 Jbeta segments. PCR amplification bias was corrected by using a synthetic template baseline for primer optimization and computational correction. The authors' analysis ran thus. Only productive sequences were kept, with reads annotated to V, D and J genes according to IMGT and analyzed in immunoSEQ Analyzer. Clonality was computed as one minus Shannon entropy normalized by log2 of the number of productive unique sequences. Public and private clones were assessed among the 100 most prevalent clones of each patient and control. Clones were defined as Susac-specific if absent from the healthy and MS cohorts, from 1052 published viral clones and from other ImmuneACCESS disease sequences. TCRdb ran its own pipeline on the public reads, namely fastp trimming at Q25 and MiXCR clone calling, and kept in-frame beta chains. Merged by CDR3 protein, the rows form single entries marked with the most common genes and DNA. The V and J calls come from TCRdb's annotation, not from the publication. Recorded for this sample are roughly 89,000 distinct CDR3 sequences; approximately 96% of them occurred a single time. The biggest ten clones account for about 0.39% of the sample.

This clonotype was sampled from a human donor with Susac syndrome. Sequencing was carried out using CD8+ T cells from PBMCs.

The nucleotide sequence is TGTGCTAGCAGCCCAAGCGGGGGAGGGACCCAGTACTTC. This codes for CASSPSGGGTQYF. This sequence uses TRBV7-7 and TRBJ2-5; TRBD2 aligns with 8 central bases. CDR1 and CDR2, per the germline V gene (reference sequence), are SSHAT and FNYEAQ. The CDR3 contains 13 residues, cysteine and phenylalanine counted. The CDR3 DNA has 39 bases and is translated from base 1. The CDR3, completed at both ends by the reference TRBV7-7 and TRBJ2-5 genes, gives the full variable domain GAGVSQSPRYKVTKRGQDVTLRCDPISSHATLYWYQQALGQGPEFLTYFNYEAQPDKSGLPSDRFSAERPEGSISTLTIQRTEQRDSAMYRCASSPSGGGTQYFGPGTRLLVL.